One sample yielded the 27 T cell receptor beta chains listed below, sequenced in a study of blood T cell repertoires in COVID-19. Only in-frame clones appear in the TCRdb table, and some are missing; sequencing was by immunoSEQ multiplex PCR. The sample includes about 220,000 clones, about 87% of them seen just once. Sequencing was done on a sample of PBMCs or T cells enriched from blood (not recorded which). These receptors originate from a woman in her thirties with acute COVID-19.

The genes are TRBV13 and TRBJ2-3; 13 nucleotides match TRBD2. CDR1 and CDR2 from the germline V gene are PRHDT and FYEKMQ (reference sequence). CDR3 length: 16 residues. The V segment lost 6 bases and the J segment 5 bases; nucleotides outside the gene matches: 8. CDR3 loop: CASRVLTSGGKDTQYF. CDR3 in DNA: TGTGCCAGCAGAGTCCTGACTAGCGGGGGGAAAGATACGCAGTATTTT.

The chain uses TRBV7-2 and TRBJ1-3, with 10 bases that match TRBD1. Germline V lookup: CDR1 SGHTA, CDR2 FQGNSA. With 4 bases clipped from V and 2 bases from J, the junction kept 14 bases outside the gene matches. The CDR3 sequence is 19 residues long. CDR3 amino acids: CASSSTGTGEVMTGNTIYF. CDR3 in DNA: TGTGCCAGCAGCTCCACCGGGACAGGGGAAGTAATGACTGGAAACACCATATATTTT.

The V and J genes are TRBV18 and TRBJ2-5; a weak D match, TRBD1 (5 bases). CDR3 length: 14 amino acids. V lost 3 bases and J lost 3, with 11 bases in between. CDR1 is KGHSH, CDR2 LQKENI, per germline. The CDR3 DNA sequence: TGTGCCAGCTCACCCCAAGGCAGGGAAGAGACCCAGTACTTC. Translated, it gives CASSPQGREETQYF.

The gene calls are TRBV27 and TRBJ1-1, with TRBD1 matching over 7 bases. In germline, CDR1 is MNHEY, CDR2 SMNVEV (reference sequence). Trimming took 4 bases from V and 3 from J; bases not matched to a gene: 2. The CDR3 has 13 amino acids. The CDR3 DNA sequence: TGTGCCAGCAGTTGGGACAGAGACACTGAAGCTTTCTTT. Its translation is CASSWDRDTEAFF.

In this sample, this clone turned up once. CDR3 amino acids: CASATGGNTIYF. Written as DNA, the CDR3 is TGTGCCAGTGCAACAGGGGGAAACACCATATATTTT. The J gene is TRBJ1-3, the V gene TRBV12-3 or TRBV12-4, with a tentative D call TRBD1 (6 bases). This CDR3 comprises 12 residues. Trimming cost V 9 bases and J 4 bases, with 10 bases left between them.

The V gene is TRBV2, the J gene TRBJ2-2; 11 bases match TRBD2. The CDR3 contains 13 residues. The ends lost 5 bases at V and 13 bases at J; junction bases unmatched: 6. Germline V gene lookup returns CDR1 SNHLY and CDR2 FYNNEI. The CDR3 DNA sequence: TGTGCCAGCAGTTTTAGCGGGGGGGCTCTGCTGTTTTTT. Its protein is CASSFSGGALLFF.

The J gene is TRBJ2-5, the V gene TRBV5-1, with 10 nucleotides matching TRBD1. With V trimmed by 1 base and J by 4 bases, 10 bases remained unmatched. The CDR3 totals 17 residues. Germline V gene data show CDR1 as SGHRS and CDR2 as YFSETQ. The CDR3: CASSLSGPGTGVETQYF. The CDR3 DNA follows: TGCGCCAGCAGCTTGAGTGGACCCGGGACAGGGGTAGAGACCCAGTACTTC.

The rearrangement uses TRBV28 and TRBJ1-2; D ambiguous. CDR1 is MDHEN and CDR2 is SYDVKM in the germline V gene. There are 13 residues in the CDR3. V gave up 3 bases and J gave up 2 bases, with 7 bases separating them. The CDR3: CASSFGQNYGYTF. The DNA of the CDR3 is TGTGCCAGCAGTTTTGGTCAGAACTATGGCTACACCTTC.

The chain carries TRBV6-1 and TRBJ1-6, with unresolved D. V dropped 1 base and J dropped 10 bases, with 14 bases sitting between them. The CDR3 runs to 15 residues. Germline CDR1 reads MNHNS; CDR2 reads SASEGT. CDR3 in DNA: TGTGCCAGCAGTGAAGATGGACTACGCAACTCACCCCTCCACTTT. Its translation: CASSEDGLRNSPLHF.

The table lists this clone with a count of one. This sample also contains other DNA sequences that code for the same CDR3. The V gene is TRBV7-2, the J gene TRBJ1-5, with D perhaps TRBD1 (6 bases). The germline V gene has CDR1 SGHTA and CDR2 FQGNSA. With 3 bases removed from V and 4 bases from J, the gap between germline ends came to 10 bases. The CDR3 loop spans 14 amino acids. The CDR3 bases are TGTGCCAGCAGCTTCGGGCAGGGGAATCAGCCCCAGCATTTT. This codes for CASSFGQGNQPQHF.

V usage is TRBV7-9 and J usage is TRBJ2-1; D not certain. The CDR3 length is 13 residues. V lost 0 bases, J lost 9 bases, and 9 bases lay in between. Germline CDR1 reads SEHNR; CDR2 reads FQNEAQ (reference sequence). The CDR3 sequence: CASSLASNSEQFF. The CDR3, as DNA: TGTGCCAGCAGCTTAGCCTCAAACAGTGAGCAGTTCTTC.

The chain couples TRBV19 to TRBJ1-2, with 9 positions matching TRBD1. In germline, CDR1 is LNHDA, CDR2 SQIVND (reference sequence). The length of the CDR3 is 14 residues. Losses at the gene ends were 5 bases for V and 4 bases for J; bases not matched to a gene: 5. As DNA, the CDR3 is TGTGCCAGTAGTCCGGACAGGGGCGGCTATGGCTACACCTTC. Amino acids: CASSPDRGGYGYTF.

This clone was seen more than once but under ten times. J is TRBJ1-6 and V is TRBV30; 9 positions match TRBD1. The V segment lost 5 bases and the J segment 8 bases; nucleotides outside the gene matches: 4. CDR1 is GTSNPN and CDR2 is SVGIG in the germline V gene (reference sequence). CDR3 length: 13 amino acids. DNA of the CDR3: TGTGCCTGGGGGGGACAGGGAGATTCACCCCTCCACTTT. Amino acid sequence: CAWGGQGDSPLHF.

This clone appeared once. This chain uses TRBV6-5 with TRBJ1-5, with D possibly matching TRBD1 (6 bases). V lost 5 bases, J lost 7 bases, and 18 bases lay in between. This CDR3 is 15 amino acids long. Germline-derived CDR1 and CDR2 are MNHEY and SVGAGI. The CDR3 reads CASSPTGISRQPQHF. CDR3 sequence (DNA): TGTGCCAGCAGTCCTACAGGGATATCGCGACAGCCCCAGCATTTT.

The V gene is TRBV18, the J gene TRBJ1-4; 10 bases line up with TRBD1. V gave up 5 bases and J gave up 8 bases; unmatched junction bases: 8. This CDR3 is built from 15 residues. Looked up from germline, CDR1 is KGHSH and CDR2 is LQKENI. The CDR3 reads CASSYTGQGNEKLFF. In DNA, the CDR3 is TGTGCCAGCTCATATACGGGACAGGGGAACGAAAAACTGTTTTTT.

The rearrangement uses TRBV12-3 or TRBV12-4 and TRBJ1-5; 8 nucleotides line up with TRBD1. J gave up 6 bases and V 10 bases, and 5 bases lay outside the gene matches. This CDR3 spans 12 amino acids. The CDR3 loop reads CATRQGIQPQHF. The CDR3 DNA follows: TGTGCCACCCGACAGGGGATTCAGCCCCAGCATTTT.

The chain is built from TRBV7-8 and TRBJ1-5; D remains ambiguous. V gave up 5 bases and J gave up 3 bases, with 14 bases separating them. Germline V lookup: CDR1 SGHVS, CDR2 FQNEAQ. CDR3 length: 15 amino acids. The CDR3 sequence: CASSPAGTANQPQHF. In DNA, the CDR3 is TGTGCCAGCAGCCCGGCGGGCACGGCCAATCAGCCCCAGCATTTT.

CDR3 sequence reads: CASRGTLVAGGTDTQYF. CDR3 bases: TGTGCCAGCAGGGGGACTTTAGTGGCGGGGGGCACAGATACGCAGTATTTT. The V call is TRBV2, the J call TRBJ2-3; TRBD2 matches 7 bases. Germline values: CDR1 SNHLY, CDR2 FYNNEI. Losses at the gene ends were 6 bases for V and 1 base for J; bases not matched to a gene: 13. The CDR3 loop spans 17 amino acids.

V usage is TRBV29-1 and J usage is TRBJ2-1; 9 nucleotides match TRBD1. J was trimmed by 7 bases and V by 5 bases; bases with no gene match: 12. This CDR3 has 15 residues. Germline V CDR1 and CDR2: SQVTM, ANQGSEA. The CDR3 sequence: CSVHRGPSPLNEQFF. The CDR3 nucleotides read TGCAGCGTTCACAGGGGGCCTTCCCCCTTGAATGAGCAGTTCTTC.

To note about this clone: Other DNA sequences from this sample encode an identical CDR3 as well. The genes are TRBV7-2 and TRBJ2-2, with no clear D. The CDR3 totals 15 residues. Germline-derived CDR1 and CDR2 are SGHTA and FQGNSA. The V end lost 2 bases, the J end lost 5 bases, and 12 bases lay between the germline ends. CDR3 coding DNA: TGTGCCAGCAGCTTAAACCGAGGTGGGACCGGGGAGCTGTTTTTT. It translates to CASSLNRGGTGELFF.

The chain has TRBV5-4 and TRBJ2-3, with a tentative D call TRBD1 (6 bases). This CDR3 is built from 16 residues. Germline V gene sequence: CDR1 SGHNT, CDR2 YYREEE (reference sequence). V shed 2 bases and J shed 1 base, with 14 bases lying between them. CDR3: CASSFYQGQRTDTQYF. CDR3 coding DNA: TGTGCCAGCAGCTTCTACCAGGGGCAGCGCACAGATACGCAGTATTTT.

This clone was picked up a small number of times. This chain links TRBV7-8 with TRBJ1-6; D is undetermined. CDR3 length: 14 amino acids. The V end was cut by 8 bases, the J end by 15 bases, with 23 bases between. Germline V gene lookup returns CDR1 SGHVS and CDR2 FQNEAQ. The CDR3 region has the DNA TGTGCCAGCGGCCTCCCCGGTTTCTCTCAAATCCTCCACTTT. Translation: CASGLPGFSQILHF.

The V and J genes are TRBV27 and TRBJ2-2, with TRBD2 matching 8 bases. CDR1 and CDR2 (germline): MNHEY, SMNVEV (reference sequence). V gave up 7 bases and J gave up 4 bases; unmatched junction bases: 8. The CDR3 length is 15 residues. CDR3 sequence: CASTPGGGGTGELFF. For the CDR3, the DNA is TGTGCCAGCACCCCGGGGGGGGGAGGCACCGGGGAGCTGTTTTTT.

V is TRBV7-2 and J is TRBJ2-7; D not resolved. The germline V gene encodes CDR1 SGHTA and CDR2 FQGNSA. This CDR3 spans 13 amino acids. Trimming shortened V by 4 bases and J by 3 bases, and 10 bases separated the two germline ends. Here the CDR3 reads CASSYRDFYEQYF. The CDR3 DNA follows: TGTGCCAGCAGCTACCGAGATTTCTACGAGCAGTACTTC.

The chain has TRBV13 and TRBJ2-3, with 7 nucleotides matching TRBD2. Trimming removed 6 bases from V and 5 bases from J; junction bases left unmatched: 20. Looked up from germline, CDR1 is PRHDT and CDR2 is FYEKMQ (reference sequence). CDR3 length: 18 amino acids. DNA for the CDR3: TGTGCCAGCAGTTACAACACTCACGGACTAGATGGCAGAGATACGCAGTATTTT. This codes for CASSYNTHGLDGRDTQYF.

V usage is TRBV4-1 and J usage is TRBJ1-6; D perhaps matches TRBD1 (6 bases). The CDR3 consists of 19 residues. V was shortened by 0 bases and J by 4 bases, with 19 bases between the two germline ends. Germline loops: CDR1 MGHRA, CDR2 YSYEKL. In nucleotides, the CDR3 is TGCGCCAGCAGCCAAGATAAGGGGGGGCAGGAATCATATAATTCACCCCTCCACTTT. It codes for CASSQDKGGQESYNSPLHF.

In DNA, the CDR3 is TGTGCCAGCAGCAGGACTAGCCAAGAGACCCAGTACTTC. Encoded protein: CASSRTSQETQYF. This chain connects TRBV7-9 to TRBJ2-5; 7 bases match TRBD2. CDR1 SEHNR and CDR2 FQNEAQ come from the germline V gene (reference sequence). V dropped 5 bases and J dropped 1; count of bases not matched to a gene: 1. This CDR3 has 13 amino acids.